This T cell receptor (beta chain) was found in a study of T cell changes during pregnancy in multiple sclerosis. TCRdb's copy holds only in-frame clones and misses some; the assay was immunoSEQ multiplex PCR. The table has around 42,000 clones, approximately 89% seen once. The origin of this receptor is a female donor in good health, enrolled as a control in a pregnancy study. The sequenced sample was peripheral blood, obtained in the first trimester of pregnancy.

CDR3 coding DNA: TGTGCCAGCAGTGAACGGCAGGGCGCAAATTCACCCCTCCACTTT. Amino acids: CASSERQGANSPLHF. The chain is built from TRBV2 and TRBJ1-6, with D possibly TRBD1 on 5 matching bases. The CDR3 sequence is 15 residues long. With 2 bases removed from V and 7 bases from J, the gap between germline ends came to 12 bases. The V gene's germline CDR1 is SNHLY and CDR2 FYNNEI.